This TCR beta chain was found in a study of blood T cell repertoires in COVID-19. Across the whole study: PBMCs, B-cell-depleted T cells, or T cells provided the cDNA or gDNA that made up the material.

How the authors handled the data: The assay estimated nucleated cells by amplifying reference gene primers. Profiling relied on immunoSEQ multiplex PCR, and the TCRdb table lists in-frame clones only, not all of them. The V and J calls and the clone size are those of that table, but D and trimming were determined from the DNA. This sample has roughly 95,000 clones, with under 85% found just once. Looked up from germline, CDR1 is MNHNS and CDR2 is SASEGT. This CDR3 has 12 amino acids. V dropped 2 bases and J dropped 8 bases, with 7 bases sitting between them. This TCR came from a human donor in a cohort sampled during active COVID-19. The chain carries TRBV6-1 and TRBJ2-1; no clear D gene. Sequenced: peripheral blood. CDR3 sequence (DNA): TGTGCCAGCAGTGAAACGAGCTATGAGCAGTTCTTC. Its translation: CASSETSYEQFF.